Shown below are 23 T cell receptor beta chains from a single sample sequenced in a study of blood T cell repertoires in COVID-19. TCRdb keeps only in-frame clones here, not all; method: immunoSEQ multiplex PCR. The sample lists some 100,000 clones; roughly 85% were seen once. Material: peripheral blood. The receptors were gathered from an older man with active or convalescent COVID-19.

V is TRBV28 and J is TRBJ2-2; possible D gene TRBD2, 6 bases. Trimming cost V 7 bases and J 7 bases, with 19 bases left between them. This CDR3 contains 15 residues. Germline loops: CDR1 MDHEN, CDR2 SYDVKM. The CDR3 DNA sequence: TGTGCCAGCACCCTATTCACCGGGGGATTCGGGGAGCTGTTTTTT. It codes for CASTLFTGGFGELFF.

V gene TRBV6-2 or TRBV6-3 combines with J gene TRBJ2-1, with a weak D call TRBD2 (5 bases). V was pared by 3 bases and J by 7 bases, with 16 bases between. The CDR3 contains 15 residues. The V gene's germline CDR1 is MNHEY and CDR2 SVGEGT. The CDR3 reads CASSYRLNRANEQFF. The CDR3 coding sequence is TGTGCCAGCAGTTATCGACTAAATCGTGCAAATGAGCAGTTCTTC.

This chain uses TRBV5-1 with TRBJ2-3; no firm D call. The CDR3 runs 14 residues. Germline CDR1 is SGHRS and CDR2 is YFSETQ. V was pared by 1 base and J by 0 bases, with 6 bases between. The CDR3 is CASSLSQSTDTQYF. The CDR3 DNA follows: TGCGCCAGCAGCTTGAGTCAGAGCACAGATACGCAGTATTTT.

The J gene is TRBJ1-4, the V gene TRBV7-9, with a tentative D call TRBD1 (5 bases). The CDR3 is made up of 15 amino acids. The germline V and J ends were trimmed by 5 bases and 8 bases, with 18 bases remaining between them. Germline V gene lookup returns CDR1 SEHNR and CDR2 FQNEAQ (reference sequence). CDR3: CASSPTGLRSEKLFF. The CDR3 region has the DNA TGTGCCAGCAGCCCCACGGGACTAAGGAGCGAAAAACTGTTTTTT. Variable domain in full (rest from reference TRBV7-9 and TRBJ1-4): DTGVSQNPRHKITKRGQNVTFRCDPISEHNRLYWYRQTLGQGPEFLTYFQNEAQLEKSRLLSDRFSAERPKGSFSTLEIQRTEQGDSAMYLCASSPTGLRSEKLFFGSGTQLSVL.

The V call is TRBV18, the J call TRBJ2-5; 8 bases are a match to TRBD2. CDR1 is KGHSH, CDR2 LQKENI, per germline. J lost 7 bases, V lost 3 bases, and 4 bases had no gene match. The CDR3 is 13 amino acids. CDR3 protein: CASSPTSEVTQYF. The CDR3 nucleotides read TGTGCCAGCTCACCGACTAGCGAGGTGACCCAGTACTTC.

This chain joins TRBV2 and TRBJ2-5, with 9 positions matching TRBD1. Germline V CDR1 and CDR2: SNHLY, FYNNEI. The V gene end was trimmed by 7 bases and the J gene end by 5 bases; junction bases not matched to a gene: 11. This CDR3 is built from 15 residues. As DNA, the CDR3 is TGTGCCAGCACCCCCGCGGGGACAGGGCGGGAGACCCAGTACTTC. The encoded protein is CASTPAGTGRETQYF.

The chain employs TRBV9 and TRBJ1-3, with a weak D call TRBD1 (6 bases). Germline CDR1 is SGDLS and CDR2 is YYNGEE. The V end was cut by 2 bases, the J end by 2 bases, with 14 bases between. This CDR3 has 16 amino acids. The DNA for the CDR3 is TGTGCCAGCAGCGTGGGAACAGGGCGGGCTGGAAACACCATATATTTT. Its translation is CASSVGTGRAGNTIYF. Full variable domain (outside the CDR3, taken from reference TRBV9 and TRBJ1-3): DSGVTQTPKHLITATGQRVTLRCSPRSGDLSVYWYQQSLDQGLQFLIQYYNGEERAKGNILERFSAQQFPDLHSELNLSSLELGDSALYFCASSVGTGRAGNTIYFGEGSWLTVV.

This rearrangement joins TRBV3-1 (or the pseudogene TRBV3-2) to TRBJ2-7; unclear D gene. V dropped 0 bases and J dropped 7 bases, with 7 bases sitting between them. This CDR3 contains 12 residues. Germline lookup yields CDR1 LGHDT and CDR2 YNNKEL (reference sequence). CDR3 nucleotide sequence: TGTGCCAGCAGCCAAGATTGGAGAGAGCAGTACTTC. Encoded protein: CASSQDWREQYF.

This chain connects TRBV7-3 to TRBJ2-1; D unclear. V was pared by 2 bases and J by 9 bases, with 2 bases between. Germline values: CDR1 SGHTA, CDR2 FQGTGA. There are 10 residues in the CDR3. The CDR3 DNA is TGTGCCAGCAGCTTACTTGAGCAGTTCTTC. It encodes CASSLLEQFF.

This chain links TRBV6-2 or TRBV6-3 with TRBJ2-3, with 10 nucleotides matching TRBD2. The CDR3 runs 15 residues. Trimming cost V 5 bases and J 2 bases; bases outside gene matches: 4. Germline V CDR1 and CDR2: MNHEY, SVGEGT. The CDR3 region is CASSTGLAVTDTQYF. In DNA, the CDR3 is TGTGCCAGCAGTACCGGACTAGCGGTCACAGATACGCAGTATTTT.

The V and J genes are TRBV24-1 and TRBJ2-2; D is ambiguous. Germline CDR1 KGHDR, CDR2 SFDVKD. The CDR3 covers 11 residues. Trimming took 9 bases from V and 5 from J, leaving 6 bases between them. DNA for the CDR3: TGTGCCACCGGTGTAACCGGGGAGCTGTTTTTT. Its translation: CATGVTGELFF.

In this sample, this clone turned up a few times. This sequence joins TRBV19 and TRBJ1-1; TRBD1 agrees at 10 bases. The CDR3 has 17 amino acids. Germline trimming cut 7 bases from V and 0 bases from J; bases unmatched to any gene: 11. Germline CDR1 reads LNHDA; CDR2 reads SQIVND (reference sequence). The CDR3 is CASTPDRGYGMNTEAFF. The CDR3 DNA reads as TGTGCCAGTACCCCGGACAGGGGGTACGGGATGAACACTGAAGCTTTCTTT.

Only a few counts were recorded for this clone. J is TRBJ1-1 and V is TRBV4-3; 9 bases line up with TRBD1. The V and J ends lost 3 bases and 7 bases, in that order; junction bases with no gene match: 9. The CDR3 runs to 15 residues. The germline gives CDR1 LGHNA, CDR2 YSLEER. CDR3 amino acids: CASSQIGQGPFEAFF. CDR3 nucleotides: TGCGCCAGCAGCCAGATAGGACAGGGGCCATTTGAAGCTTTCTTT.

The chain's CDR3 is CASSRDRVNSPLHF. CDR3 coding DNA: TGTGCCAGCAGTCGTGACAGGGTGAATTCACCCCTCCACTTT. V is TRBV6-2 or TRBV6-3 and J is TRBJ1-6, with 7 positions matching TRBD1. Per the germline V gene, CDR1 is MNHEY and CDR2 is SVGEGT. Trimming removed 5 bases from V and 7 bases from J; junction bases left unmatched: 5. This CDR3 spans 14 amino acids.

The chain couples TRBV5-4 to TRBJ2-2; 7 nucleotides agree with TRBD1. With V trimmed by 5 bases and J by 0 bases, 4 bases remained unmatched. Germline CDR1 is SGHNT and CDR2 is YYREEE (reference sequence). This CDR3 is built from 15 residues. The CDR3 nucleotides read TGTGCCAGCAGAGCCGGACAGGCGAACACCGGGGAGCTGTTTTTT. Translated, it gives CASRAGQANTGELFF.

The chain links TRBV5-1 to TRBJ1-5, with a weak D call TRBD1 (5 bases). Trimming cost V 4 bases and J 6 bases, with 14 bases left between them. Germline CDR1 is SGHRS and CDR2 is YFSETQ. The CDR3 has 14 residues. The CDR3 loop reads CASSPSGVGQPQHF. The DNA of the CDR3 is TGCGCCAGCAGCCCCTCGGGGGTGGGTCAGCCCCAGCATTTT.

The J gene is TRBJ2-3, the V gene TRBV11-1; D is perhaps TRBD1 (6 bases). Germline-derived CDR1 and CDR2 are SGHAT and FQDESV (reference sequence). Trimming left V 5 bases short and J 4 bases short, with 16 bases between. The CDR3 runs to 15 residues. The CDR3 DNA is TGTGCCAGCAGCCAAGGACAGCCAAGTGCAGATACGCAGTATTTT. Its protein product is CASSQGQPSADTQYF.

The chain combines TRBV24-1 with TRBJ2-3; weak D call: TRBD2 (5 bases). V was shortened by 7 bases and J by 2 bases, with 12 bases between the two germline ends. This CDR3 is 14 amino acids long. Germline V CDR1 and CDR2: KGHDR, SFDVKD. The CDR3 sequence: CATREADYTDTQYF. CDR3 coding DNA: TGTGCCACCAGGGAAGCCGACTACACAGATACGCAGTATTTT.

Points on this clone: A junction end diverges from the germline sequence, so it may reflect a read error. CDR3 coding DNA: TGTGCTAGCAGCTTAGTTTCGGGACTAGGGCTCTACGAGCAGTACTTC. It specifies CASSLVSGLGLYEQYF. V gene TRBV7-7 combines with J gene TRBJ2-7; 8 bases map to TRBD2. The germline V gene encodes CDR1 SSHAT and CDR2 FNYEAQ (reference sequence). The CDR3 spans 16 residues.

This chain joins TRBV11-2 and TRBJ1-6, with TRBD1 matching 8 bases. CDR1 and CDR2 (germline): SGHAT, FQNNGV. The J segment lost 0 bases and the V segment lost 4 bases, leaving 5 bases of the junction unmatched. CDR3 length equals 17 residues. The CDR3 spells CASSSGTGSSYNSPLHF. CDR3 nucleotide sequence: TGTGCCAGCAGCTCCGGGACAGGAAGCTCCTATAATTCACCCCTCCACTTT. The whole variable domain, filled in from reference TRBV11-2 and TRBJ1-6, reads EAGVAQSPRYKIIEKRQSVAFWCNPISGHATLYWYQQILGQGPKLLIQFQNNGVVDDSQLPKDRFSAERLKGVDSTLKIQPAKLEDSAVYLCASSSGTGSSYNSPLHFGNGTRLTVT.

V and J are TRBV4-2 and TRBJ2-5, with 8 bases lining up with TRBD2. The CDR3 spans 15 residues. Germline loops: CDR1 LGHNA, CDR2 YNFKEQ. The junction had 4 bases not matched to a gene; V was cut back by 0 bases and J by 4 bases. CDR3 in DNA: TGTGCCAGCAGCCAAGAAACGGGGGGGCGAGAGACCCAGTACTTC. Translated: CASSQETGGRETQYF.

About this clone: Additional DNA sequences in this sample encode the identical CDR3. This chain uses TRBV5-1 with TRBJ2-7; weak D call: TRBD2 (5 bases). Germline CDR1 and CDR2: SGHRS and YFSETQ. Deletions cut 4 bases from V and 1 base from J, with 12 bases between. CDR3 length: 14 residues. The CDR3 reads CASSRGLGSYEQYF. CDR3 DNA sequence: TGCGCCAGCAGCCGGGGTTTGGGATCCTACGAGCAGTACTTC.

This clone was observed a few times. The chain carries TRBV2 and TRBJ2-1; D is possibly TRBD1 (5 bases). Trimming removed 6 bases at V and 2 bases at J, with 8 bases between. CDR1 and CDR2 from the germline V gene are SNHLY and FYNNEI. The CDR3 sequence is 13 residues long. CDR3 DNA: TGTGCCAGCAGGGACAAGACCTACAATGAGCAGTTCTTC. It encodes CASRDKTYNEQFF.